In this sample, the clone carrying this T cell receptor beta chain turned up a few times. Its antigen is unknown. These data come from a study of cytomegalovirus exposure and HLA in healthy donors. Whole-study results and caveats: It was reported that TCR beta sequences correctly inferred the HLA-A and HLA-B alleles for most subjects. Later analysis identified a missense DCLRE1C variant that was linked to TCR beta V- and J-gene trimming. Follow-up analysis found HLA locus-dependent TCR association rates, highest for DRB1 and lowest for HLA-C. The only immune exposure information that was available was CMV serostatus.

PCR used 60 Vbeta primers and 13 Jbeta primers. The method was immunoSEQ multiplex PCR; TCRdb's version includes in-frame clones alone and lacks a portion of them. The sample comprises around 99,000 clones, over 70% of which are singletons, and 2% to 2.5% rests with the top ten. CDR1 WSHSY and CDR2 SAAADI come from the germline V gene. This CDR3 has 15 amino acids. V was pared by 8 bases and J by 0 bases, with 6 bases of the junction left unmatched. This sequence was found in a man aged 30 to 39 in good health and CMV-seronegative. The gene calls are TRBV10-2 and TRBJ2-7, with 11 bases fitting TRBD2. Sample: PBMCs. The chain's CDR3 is CASGVGTSGSYEQYF. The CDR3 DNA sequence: TGCGCCAGCGGGGTCGGGACTAGCGGCTCCTACGAGCAGTACTTC.